The clone carrying this T cell receptor (beta chain) appeared once. As yet, its antigen is unknown. The PCR ran on 60 Vbeta and 13 Jbeta primers. Clones were read by immunoSEQ multiplex PCR, and TCRdb kept only the in-frame ones, dropping some. The table records around 150,000 clones, 70% to 80% of them present only once. The sample originates from a study of cytomegalovirus exposure and HLA in healthy donors. CDR3 length equals 13 residues. Germline V lookup: CDR1 SGHAT, CDR2 FQNNGV. The V gene lost 2 bases and the J gene lost 11 bases, with 15 bases spanning the gap. Study results and caveats: The study recorded around 160 TCR beta chains that were cytomegalovirus-associated.

V gene TRBV11-2 combines with J gene TRBJ1-1; D remains unclear. The sample consisted of PBMCs. This TCR derives from a man aged 50-60 years in good health and CMV-seropositive. CDR3 sequence: CASSLSGILWAFF. CDR3 sequence (DNA): TGTGCCAGCAGCTTATCTGGCATTTTATGGGCTTTCTTT.